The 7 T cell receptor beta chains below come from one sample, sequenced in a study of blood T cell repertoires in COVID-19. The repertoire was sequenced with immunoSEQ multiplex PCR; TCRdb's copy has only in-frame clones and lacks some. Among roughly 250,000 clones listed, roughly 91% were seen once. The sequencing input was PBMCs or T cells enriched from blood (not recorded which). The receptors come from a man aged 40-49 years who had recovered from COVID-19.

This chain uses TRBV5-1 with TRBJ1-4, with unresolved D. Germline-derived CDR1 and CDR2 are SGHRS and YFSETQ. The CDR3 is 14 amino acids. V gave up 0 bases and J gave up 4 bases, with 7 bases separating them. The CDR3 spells CASSLGTVNEKLFF. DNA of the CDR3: TGCGCCAGCAGCTTGGGCACAGTTAATGAAAAACTGTTTTTT.

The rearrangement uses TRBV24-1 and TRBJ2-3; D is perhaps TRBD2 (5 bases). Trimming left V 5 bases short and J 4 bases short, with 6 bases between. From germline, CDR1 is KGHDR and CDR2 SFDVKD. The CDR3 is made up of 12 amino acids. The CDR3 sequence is CATSARADTQYF. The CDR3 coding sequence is TGTGCCACCAGTGCGAGGGCAGATACGCAGTATTTT.

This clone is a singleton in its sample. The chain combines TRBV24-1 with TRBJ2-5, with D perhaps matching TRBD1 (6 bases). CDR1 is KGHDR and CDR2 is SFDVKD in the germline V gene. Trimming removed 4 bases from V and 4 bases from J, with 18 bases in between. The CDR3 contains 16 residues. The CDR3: CATSDSRGRDRETQYF. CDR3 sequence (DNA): TGTGCCACCAGTGACTCCAGGGGTCGTGATCGAGAGACCCAGTACTTC.

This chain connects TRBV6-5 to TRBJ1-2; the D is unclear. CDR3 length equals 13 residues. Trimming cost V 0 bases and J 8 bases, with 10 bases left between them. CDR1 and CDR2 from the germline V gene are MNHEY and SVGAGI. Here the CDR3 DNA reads TGTGCCAGCAGTTACTCCGGTCGTTACGGCTACACCTTC. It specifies CASSYSGRYGYTF.

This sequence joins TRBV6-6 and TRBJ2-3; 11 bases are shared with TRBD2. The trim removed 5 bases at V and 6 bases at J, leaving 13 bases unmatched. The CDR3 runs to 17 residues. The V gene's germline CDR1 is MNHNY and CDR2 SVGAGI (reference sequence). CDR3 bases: TGTGCCAGCAGTCCTGCTAGCGGGAGGTCCGGTACGGATACGCAGTATTTT. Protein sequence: CASSPASGRSGTDTQYF.

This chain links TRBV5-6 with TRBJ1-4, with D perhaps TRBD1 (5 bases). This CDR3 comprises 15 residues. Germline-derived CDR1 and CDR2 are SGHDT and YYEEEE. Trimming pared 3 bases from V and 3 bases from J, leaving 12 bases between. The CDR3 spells CASSYYRFANEKLFF. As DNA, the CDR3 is TGTGCCAGCAGCTATTACAGGTTCGCTAATGAAAAACTGTTTTTT.

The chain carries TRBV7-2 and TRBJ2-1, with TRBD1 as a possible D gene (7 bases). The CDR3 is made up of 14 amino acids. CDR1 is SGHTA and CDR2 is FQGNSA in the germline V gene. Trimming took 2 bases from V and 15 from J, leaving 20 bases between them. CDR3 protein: CASSLTLGGGGLFF. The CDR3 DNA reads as TGTGCCAGCAGCTTAACTCTTGGAGGGGGCGGGCTGTTCTTC.